The 24 T cell receptor beta chains listed next were all sequenced from one sample in a study of regulatory T cells in long-lasting Graves disease. Combining iRepertoire HTBI primers with Arm-PCR of CDR3 regions, the authors built TCR beta libraries. TCRdb analysed the multiplex PCR reads with MiXCR anew, one entry per CDR3 protein. The table shows some 370,000 distinct CDR3 sequences, with 12% occurring only once. Described time point: newly diagnosed GD, antithyroid drugs for less than 3 months. The TCR library was prepared using RNA isolated from PBMCs. These same data were also listed under a study on T cells in Graves' hyperthyroidism and ophthalmopathy.

Specimen: peripheral blood mononuclear cells (PBMCs), collected at new diagnosis, from a patient treated with antithyroid drugs. These receptor sequences come from a woman between 18 and 29 years old with Graves disease.

This clonotype has just a few counts. The gene calls are TRBV6-2 or TRBV6-3 and TRBJ2-1; the D gene could be TRBD1 or TRBD2 (6 bases each). V lost 2 bases and J 5 bases, leaving 13 bases between the germline ends. The germline CDR1 and CDR2 sequences are MNHEY and SVGEGT. This CDR3 has 15 amino acids. The CDR3 sequence is CASSYTGTPNNEQFF. In DNA form, the CDR3 reads TGTGCCAGCAGTTACACAGGGACTCCAAACAATGAGCAGTTCTTC.

This clonotype was found many times. J is TRBJ2-7 and V is TRBV30; TRBD2 matches 9 bases. CDR3 length: 13 residues. CDR1 GTSNPN and CDR2 SVGIG come from the germline V gene (reference sequence). The V gene end was trimmed by 3 bases and the J gene end by 3 bases; junction bases not matched to a gene: 3. The CDR3 DNA is TGTGCCTGGAGACTAGCGGGCGACTACGAGCAGTACTTC. Protein sequence: CAWRLAGDYEQYF.

V gene TRBV5-8 combines with J gene TRBJ1-4; D gene ambiguous. The CDR3 is made up of 18 amino acids. The germline V gene has CDR1 SGHTS and CDR2 YDEGEE. V gave up 1 base and J gave up 0 bases, with 16 bases separating them. The CDR3 bases are TGTGCCAGCAGCTTGAAACCCACCAGAAATGCAACTAATGAAAAACTGTTTTTT. This codes for CASSLKPTRNATNEKLFF.

This clonotype was observed once. The V and J genes are TRBV19 and TRBJ2-2; 8 bases are a match to TRBD2. Germline V gives CDR1 LNHDA, CDR2 SQIVND (reference sequence). J gave up 6 bases and V 0 bases, and 9 bases lay outside the gene matches. CDR3 length equals 17 residues. Here the CDR3 DNA reads TGTGCCAGTAGTATAGATCCGGGGGGGCATAGGGCCGGGGAGCTGTTTTTT. Translated: CASSIDPGGHRAGELFF.

This clonotype was recorded many times. CDR3 amino acids: CASSRGMGLSSLNEKLFF. CDR3 DNA: TGTGCCAGCAGTCGTGGGATGGGCCTATCGAGCCTTAATGAAAAACTGTTTTTT. This chain connects TRBV6-1 to TRBJ1-4; D is undetermined. The CDR3 length is 18 residues. Trimming shortened V by 5 bases and J by 4 bases, and 23 bases separated the two germline ends. Germline loops: CDR1 MNHNS, CDR2 SASEGT.

This clonotype has ten or more counts. The chain recombines TRBV27 with TRBJ1-1, with D tentatively TRBD1 (5 bases). The V end was cut by 6 bases, the J end by 7 bases, with 18 bases between. In germline, CDR1 is MNHEY, CDR2 SMNVEV (reference sequence). This CDR3 is 14 amino acids long. CDR3 protein: CASSRGDGGGEAFF. The CDR3 DNA sequence: TGTGCCAGCAGCCGGGGGGACGGCGGGGGTGAAGCTTTCTTT.

This clonotype was counted ten times or more. This sequence joins TRBV2 and TRBJ1-4; a possible D gene is TRBD1 (6 bases). The germline CDR1 and CDR2 sequences are SNHLY and FYNNEI. V was clipped by 6 bases and J by 8 bases, with 16 bases between them. There are 14 residues in the CDR3. CDR3 DNA: TGTGCCAGCAGGCAGTCAGGGGTTCGGGAAAAACTGTTTTTT. Its translation: CASRQSGVREKLFF. The variable domain in full, with the rest retrieved from reference TRBV2 and TRBJ1-4, is EPEVTQTPSHQVTQMGQEVILRCVPISNHLYFYWYRQILGQKVEFLVSFYNNEISEKSEIFDDQFSVERPDGSNFTLKIRSTKLEDSAMYFCASRQSGVREKLFFGSGTQLSVL.

This clonotype was detected ten times or more. The rearrangement links TRBV5-6 to TRBJ2-7, with TRBD1 identical over 9 bases. With V trimmed by 6 bases and J by 2 bases, 9 bases remained unmatched. Germline CDR1 SGHDT, CDR2 YYEEEE. The CDR3 has 15 residues. In DNA, the CDR3 is TGTGCCAGCACCTACGGGACAGGGAATCCCTACGAGCAGTACGTC. Translating gives CASTYGTGNPYEQYV.

This clonotype was counted only a few times. The genes are TRBV9 and TRBJ1-1; D remains ambiguous. V gave up 0 bases and J gave up 9 bases, with 24 bases separating them. Looked up from germline, CDR1 is SGDLS and CDR2 is YYNGEE. This CDR3 spans 17 amino acids. CDR3 residues: CASSVALLKESPIKAFF. For the CDR3, the DNA is TGTGCCAGCAGCGTAGCCCTCCTTAAGGAAAGCCCGATCAAAGCTTTCTTT.

This clonotype was counted at least ten times. The genes are TRBV28 and TRBJ2-1; D might be TRBD1 or TRBD2, each matching 5 bases. Germline CDR1 is MDHEN and CDR2 is SYDVKM. The ends were cut back, 9 bases at V and 4 bases at J, with 25 bases in the middle. The CDR3 runs 17 residues. CDR3 nucleotides: TGTGCCAGTCTCACCCACTGGGACGCGAGGTTATACAATGAGCAGTTCTTC. Protein sequence: CASLTHWDARLYNEQFF.

There are a few counts of this clonotype. The chain carries TRBV4-1 and TRBJ2-7, with TRBD2 as a possible D gene (5 bases). The CDR3 runs 16 residues. Trimming left V 0 bases short and J 2 bases short, with 14 bases between. The germline gives CDR1 MGHRA, CDR2 YSYEKL. The CDR3 region is CASSQDWASFAYEQYF. CDR3 sequence (DNA): TGCGCCAGCAGCCAAGATTGGGCTAGCTTCGCCTACGAGCAGTACTTC.

This clonotype occurred a few times. The rearrangement links TRBV5-6 to TRBJ2-1, with 8 bases fitting TRBD2. Trimming at V came to 4 bases and at J to 7 bases, leaving 13 bases not matched to a gene. CDR3 length: 16 residues. Germline-derived CDR1 and CDR2 are SGHDT and YYEEEE. The CDR3 sequence is CASSTERETWLNEQFF. CDR3 in DNA: TGTGCCAGCAGCACCGAGCGGGAGACTTGGCTGAATGAGCAGTTCTTC.

At least ten counts were recorded for this clonotype. The V gene is TRBV18, the J gene TRBJ1-1; D is unclear. The length of the CDR3 is 14 residues. CDR1 is KGHSH, CDR2 LQKENI, per germline. Trimming pared 2 bases from V and 10 bases from J, leaving 17 bases between. The CDR3 protein is CASSPSTVSPGAFF. As DNA, the CDR3 is TGTGCCAGCTCACCATCTACCGTCTCCCCGGGAGCTTTCTTT.

This clonotype was seen ten or more times. The V gene is TRBV29-1, the J gene TRBJ2-1, with D tentatively TRBD2 (6 bases). V was shortened by 7 bases and J by 14 bases, with 21 bases between the two germline ends. Germline V gene lookup returns CDR1 SQVTM and CDR2 ANQGSEA. CDR3 length: 12 residues. CDR3: CSGTGTGKTEFF. The CDR3 nucleotides are TGCAGCGGAACCGGGACTGGGAAAACCGAGTTCTTC.

In its sample, this clonotype was seen many times. The rearrangement links TRBV14 to TRBJ1-1; maybe TRBD1 (5 bases). The V gene lost 2 bases and the J gene lost 10 bases, with 14 bases spanning the gap. CDR1 SGHDN and CDR2 FVKESK come from the germline V gene. This CDR3 region has 13 residues. The CDR3 DNA reads as TGTGCCAGCAGCCAACCAACGGGGGGACGAGCTTTCTTT. This translates into CASSQPTGGRAFF. The full variable domain, with the rest looked up from reference TRBV14 and TRBJ1-1, is EAGVTQFPSHSVIEKGQTVTLRCDPISGHDNLYWYRRVMGKEIKFLLHFVKESKQDESGMPNNRFLAERTGGTYSTLKVQPAELEDSGVYFCASSQPTGGRAFFGQGTRLTVV.

This clonotype was recorded many times. The chain combines TRBV18 with TRBJ2-5; D is ambiguous. V was shortened by 6 bases and J by 4 bases, with 21 bases between the two germline ends. The CDR3 spans 16 residues. CDR1 and CDR2 from the germline V gene are KGHSH and LQKENI. CDR3: CASSPKPPSDLETQYF. DNA of the CDR3: TGTGCCAGCTCGCCTAAGCCCCCTTCGGATCTAGAGACCCAGTACTTC.

This clonotype was recorded at least ten times. The J gene is TRBJ1-1, the V gene TRBV24-1, with D perhaps matching TRBD1 (5 bases). The V gene lost 7 bases and the J gene lost 5 bases, with 16 bases spanning the gap. Looked up from germline, CDR1 is KGHDR and CDR2 is SFDVKD. This CDR3 is built from 14 residues. The CDR3 coding sequence is TGTGCCACCAGGCCTGCGGGGGGGTTGACTGAAGCTTTCTTT. It yields the protein CATRPAGGLTEAFF.

The chain carries TRBV6-1 and TRBJ2-2; 8 nucleotides align to TRBD2. V lost 5 bases, J lost 5 bases, and 13 bases stayed unmatched. The CDR3 loop spans 17 amino acids. The germline V gene has CDR1 MNHNS and CDR2 SASEGT. The CDR3 region is CASSILLIAGSTGELFF. CDR3 nucleotides: TGTGCCAGCAGTATTCTTTTGATAGCGGGATCGACCGGGGAGCTGTTTTTT.

This clonotype was counted many times. The chain couples TRBV27 to TRBJ1-2, with a possible D match to TRBD1 (6 bases). V lost 4 bases to trimming and J lost 4 bases, with 19 bases between them. The CDR3 extends over 16 amino acids. Germline loops: CDR1 MNHEY, CDR2 SMNVEV (reference sequence). CDR3 sequence reads: CASSSLQWGLSYGYTF. The CDR3 bases are TGTGCCAGCAGTTCCCTGCAGTGGGGGCTTAGCTATGGCTACACCTTC.

This clonotype was observed many times. V gene TRBV12-3 or TRBV12-4 combines with J gene TRBJ2-1; TRBD2 matches 9 bases. J lost 15 bases, V lost 1 base, and 4 bases had no gene match. CDR3 length: 12 amino acids. This chain's CDR3 is CASSLVGTSLFF. CDR3 sequence (DNA): TGTGCCAGCAGTTTAGTTGGGACTAGCCTGTTCTTC.

The chain is built from TRBV4-3 and TRBJ2-5, with 8 bases aligning to TRBD2. The J segment lost 4 bases and the V segment lost 0 bases, leaving 4 bases of the junction unmatched. CDR1 LGHNA and CDR2 YSLEER come from the germline V gene. The CDR3 runs to 15 residues. The CDR3 reads CASSQEFGGGETQYF. In DNA form, the CDR3 reads TGCGCCAGCAGCCAAGAATTCGGGGGGGGAGAGACCCAGTACTTC.

The sample holds many counts of this clonotype. The junction and the germline gene differ at one end; a read error may be behind it. The V gene is TRBV7-9, the J gene TRBJ1-1, with 8 bases identical to TRBD1. CDR1 SEHNR and CDR2 FQNEAQ come from the germline V gene (reference sequence). This CDR3 comprises 16 residues. The CDR3 nucleotides are TGCGCCAGCAGCTTGGCGGGACAGGCTTTGAACACTGAAGCTTTCTTT. Protein product: CASSLAGQALNTEAFF.

This clonotype has at least ten counts. The chain couples TRBV20-1 to TRBJ2-3; 7 bases are shared with TRBD1. Per germline, CDR1 DFQATT and CDR2 SNEGSKA (reference sequence). The CDR3 is made up of 14 amino acids. The trim removed 2 bases at V and 0 bases at J, leaving 2 bases unmatched. The CDR3 protein is CSARQGVSTDTQYF. CDR3 sequence (DNA): TGCAGTGCTAGACAGGGGGTGAGCACAGATACGCAGTATTTT.

At least ten counts were recorded for this clonotype. The rearrangement joins TRBV30 to TRBJ1-1; D remains ambiguous. This CDR3 region has 15 residues. From germline, CDR1 is GTSNPN and CDR2 SVGIG (reference sequence). V gave up 0 bases and J gave up 6 bases, with 17 bases separating them. CDR3 nucleotides: TGTGCCTGGAGTGTACTCGGGAAACAGAGCGCTGAAGCTTTCTTT. Its translation is CAWSVLGKQSAEAFF.